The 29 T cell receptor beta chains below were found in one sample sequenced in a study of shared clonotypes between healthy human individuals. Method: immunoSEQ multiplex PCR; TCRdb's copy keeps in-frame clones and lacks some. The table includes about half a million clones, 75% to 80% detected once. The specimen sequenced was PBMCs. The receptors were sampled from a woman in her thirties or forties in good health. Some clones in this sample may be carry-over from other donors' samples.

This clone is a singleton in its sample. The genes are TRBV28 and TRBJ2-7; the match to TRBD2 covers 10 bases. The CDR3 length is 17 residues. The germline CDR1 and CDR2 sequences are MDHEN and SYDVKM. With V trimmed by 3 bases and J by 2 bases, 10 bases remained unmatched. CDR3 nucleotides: TGTGCCAGCAGTTTGCCTAGCGGGAGTGTTATGGCCTACGAGCAGTACTTC. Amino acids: CASSLPSGSVMAYEQYF.

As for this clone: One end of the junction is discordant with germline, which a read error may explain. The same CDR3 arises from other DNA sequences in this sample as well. CDR3 DNA sequence: TGTGCCTGGAGTCAGGGACTAGCCCTTATTGCAGATACGCAGTATTTC. Protein: CAWSQGLALIADTQYF. The rearrangement links TRBV30 to TRBJ2-3; TRBD2 agrees at 9 bases. Looked up from germline, CDR1 is GTSNPN and CDR2 is SVGIG (reference sequence). CDR3 length: 16 residues.

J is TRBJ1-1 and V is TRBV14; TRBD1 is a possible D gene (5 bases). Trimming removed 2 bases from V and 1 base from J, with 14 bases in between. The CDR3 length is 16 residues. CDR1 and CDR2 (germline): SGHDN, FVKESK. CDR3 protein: CASSQRRGQENTEAFF. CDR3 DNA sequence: TGTGCCAGCAGCCAAAGGCGAGGACAAGAGAACACTGAAGCTTTCTTT.

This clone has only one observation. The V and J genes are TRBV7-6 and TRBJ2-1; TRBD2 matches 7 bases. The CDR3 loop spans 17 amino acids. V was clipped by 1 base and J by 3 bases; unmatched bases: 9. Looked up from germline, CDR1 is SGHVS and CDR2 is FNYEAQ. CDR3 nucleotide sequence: TGTGCCAGCAGCTTAGGTTGGGGAGGGCCAGGCTACAATGAGCAGTTCTTC. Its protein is CASSLGWGGPGYNEQFF.

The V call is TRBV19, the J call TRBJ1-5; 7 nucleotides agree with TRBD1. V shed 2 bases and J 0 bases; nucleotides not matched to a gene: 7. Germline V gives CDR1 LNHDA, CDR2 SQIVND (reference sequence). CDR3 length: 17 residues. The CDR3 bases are TGTGCCAGTAGTATACGACAGGGAGGTTATAGCAATCAGCCCCAGCATTTT. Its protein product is CASSIRQGGYSNQPQHF.

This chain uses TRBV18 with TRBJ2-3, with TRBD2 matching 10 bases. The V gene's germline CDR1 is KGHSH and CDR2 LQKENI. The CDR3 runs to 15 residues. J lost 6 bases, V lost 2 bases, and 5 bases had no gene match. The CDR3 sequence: CASSPTSGASDTQYF. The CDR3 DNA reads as TGTGCCAGCTCACCAACTAGCGGGGCGTCGGATACGCAGTATTTT.

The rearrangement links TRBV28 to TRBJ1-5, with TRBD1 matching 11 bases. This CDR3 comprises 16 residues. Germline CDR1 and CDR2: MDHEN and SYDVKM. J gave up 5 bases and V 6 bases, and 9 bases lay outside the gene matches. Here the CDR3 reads CASRPDRGLYDQPQHF. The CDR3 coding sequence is TGTGCCAGCAGACCGGACAGGGGGCTTTACGATCAGCCCCAGCATTTT. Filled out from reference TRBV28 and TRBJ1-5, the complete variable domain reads DVKVTQSSRYLVKRTGEKVFLECVQDMDHENMFWYRQDPGLGLRLIYFSYDVKMKEKGDIPEGYSVSREKKERFSLILESASTNQTSMYLCASRPDRGLYDQPQHFGDGTRLSIL.

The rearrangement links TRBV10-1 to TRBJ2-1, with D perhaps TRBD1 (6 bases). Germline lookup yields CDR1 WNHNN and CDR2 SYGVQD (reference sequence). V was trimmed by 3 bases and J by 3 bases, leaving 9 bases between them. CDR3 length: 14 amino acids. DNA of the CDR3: TGCGCCAGCAGTGACTACAGGGACTACAATGAGCAGTTCTTC. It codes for CASSDYRDYNEQFF.

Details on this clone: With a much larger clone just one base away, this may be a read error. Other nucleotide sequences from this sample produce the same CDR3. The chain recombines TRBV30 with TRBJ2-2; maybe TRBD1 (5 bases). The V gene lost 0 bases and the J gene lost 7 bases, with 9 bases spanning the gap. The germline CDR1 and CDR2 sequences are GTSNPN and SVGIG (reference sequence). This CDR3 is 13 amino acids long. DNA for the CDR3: TGTGCCTGGAGTGTCAGGGTGCACGGGGAGCTGTTTTTT. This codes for CAWSVRVHGELFF.

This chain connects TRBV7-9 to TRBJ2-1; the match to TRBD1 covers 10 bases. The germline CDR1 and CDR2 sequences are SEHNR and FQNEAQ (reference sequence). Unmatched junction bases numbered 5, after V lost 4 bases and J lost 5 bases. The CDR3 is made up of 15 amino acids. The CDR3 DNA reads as TGTGCCAGCAGCTCGCGGGACAGGGGAAACAATGAGCAGTTCTTC. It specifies CASSSRDRGNNEQFF.

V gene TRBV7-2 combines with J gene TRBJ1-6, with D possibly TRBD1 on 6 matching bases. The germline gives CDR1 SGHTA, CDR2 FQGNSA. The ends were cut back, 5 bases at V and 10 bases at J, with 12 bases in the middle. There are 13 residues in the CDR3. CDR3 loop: CASSIDRTSPLHF. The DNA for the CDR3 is TGTGCCAGCAGCATTGACAGGACATCACCCCTCCACTTT.

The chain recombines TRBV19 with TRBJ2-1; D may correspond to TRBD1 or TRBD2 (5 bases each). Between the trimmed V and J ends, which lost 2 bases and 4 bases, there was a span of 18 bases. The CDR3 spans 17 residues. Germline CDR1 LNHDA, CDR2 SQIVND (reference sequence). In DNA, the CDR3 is TGTGCCAGTAGTATACCCGATTGGGACCCCCTTTACAATGAGCAGTTCTTC. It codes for CASSIPDWDPLYNEQFF.

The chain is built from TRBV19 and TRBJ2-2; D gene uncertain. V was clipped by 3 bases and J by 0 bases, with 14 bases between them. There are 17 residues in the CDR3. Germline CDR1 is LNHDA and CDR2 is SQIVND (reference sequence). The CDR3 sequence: CASSISQMLSNTGELFF. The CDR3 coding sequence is TGTGCCAGTAGTATCTCTCAGATGCTATCGAACACCGGGGAGCTGTTTTTT. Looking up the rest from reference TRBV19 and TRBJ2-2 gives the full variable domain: DGGITQSPKYLFRKEGQNVTLSCEQNLNHDAMYWYRQDPGQGLRLIYYSQIVNDFQKGDIAEGYSVSREKKESFPLTVTSAQKNPTAFYLCASSISQMLSNTGELFFGEGSRLTVL.

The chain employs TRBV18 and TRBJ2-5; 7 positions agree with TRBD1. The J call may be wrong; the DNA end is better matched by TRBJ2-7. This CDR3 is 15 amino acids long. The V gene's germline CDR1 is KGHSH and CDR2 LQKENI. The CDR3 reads CASSPYRGPAYEQYF. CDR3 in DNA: TGTGCCAGCTCACCTTACAGGGGACCAGCCTACGAGCAGTACTTC.

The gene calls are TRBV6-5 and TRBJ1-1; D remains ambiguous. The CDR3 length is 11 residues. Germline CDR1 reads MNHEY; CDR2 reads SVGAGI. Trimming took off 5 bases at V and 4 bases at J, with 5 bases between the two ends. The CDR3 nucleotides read TGTGCCAGCAGTCGGGGCACTGAAGCTTTCTTT. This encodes CASSRGTEAFF.

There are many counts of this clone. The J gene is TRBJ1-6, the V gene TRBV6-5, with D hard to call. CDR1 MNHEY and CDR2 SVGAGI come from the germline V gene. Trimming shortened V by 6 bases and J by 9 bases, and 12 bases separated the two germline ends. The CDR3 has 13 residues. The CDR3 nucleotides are TGTGCCAGCAGCCTCGGGCCCTTTTCACCCCTCCACTTT. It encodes CASSLGPFSPLHF.

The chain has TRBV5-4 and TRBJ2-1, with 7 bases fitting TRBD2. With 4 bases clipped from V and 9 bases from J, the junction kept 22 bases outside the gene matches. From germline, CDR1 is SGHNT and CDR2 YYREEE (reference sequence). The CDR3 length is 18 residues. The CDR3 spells CASSGRGGNLLGSGEQFF. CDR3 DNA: TGTGCCAGCAGCGGCCGGGGAGGGAATCTATTGGGATCGGGTGAGCAGTTCTTC.

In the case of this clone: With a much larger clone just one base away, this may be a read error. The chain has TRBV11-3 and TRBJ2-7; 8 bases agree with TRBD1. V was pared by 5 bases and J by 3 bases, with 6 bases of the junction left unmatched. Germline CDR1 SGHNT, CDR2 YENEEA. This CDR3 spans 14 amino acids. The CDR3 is CASSPRTGSYEQYF. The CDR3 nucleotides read TGTGCCAGCAGCCCGAGGACAGGGAGCTACGAGCAGTACTTC.

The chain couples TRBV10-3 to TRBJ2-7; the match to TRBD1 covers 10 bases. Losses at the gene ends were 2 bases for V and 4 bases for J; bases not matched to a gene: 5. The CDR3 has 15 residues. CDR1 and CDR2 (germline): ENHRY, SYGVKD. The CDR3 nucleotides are TGTGCCATCAGTGAGCCACGACAGGGGGCTTACGAGCAGTACTTC. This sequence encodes CAISEPRQGAYEQYF.

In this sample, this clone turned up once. The chain's CDR3 is CASSQWRERNTIYF. The CDR3 region has the DNA TGTGCCAGCAGCCAATGGCGGGAACGAAACACCATATATTTT. V and J are TRBV16 and TRBJ1-3; D uncertain. Germline CDR1 KGHSY, CDR2 FQNENV. This CDR3 is 14 amino acids long. The V end lost 1 base, the J end lost 5 bases, and 9 bases lay between the germline ends.

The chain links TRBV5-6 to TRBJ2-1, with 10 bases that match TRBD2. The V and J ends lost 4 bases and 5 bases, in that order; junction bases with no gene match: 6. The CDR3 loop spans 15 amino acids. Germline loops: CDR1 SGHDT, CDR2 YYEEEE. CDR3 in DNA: TGTGCCAGCAGCCCAAGCGGGAGGGCCCACAATGAGCAGTTCTTC. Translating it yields CASSPSGRAHNEQFF.

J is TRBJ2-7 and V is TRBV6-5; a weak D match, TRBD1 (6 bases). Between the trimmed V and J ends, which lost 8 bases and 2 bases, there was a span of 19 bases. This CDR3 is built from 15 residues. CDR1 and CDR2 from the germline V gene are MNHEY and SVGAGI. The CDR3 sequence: CASSGTKGRTYEQYF. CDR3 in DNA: TGTGCCAGCTCCGGGACAAAGGGCAGGACCTACGAGCAGTACTTC.

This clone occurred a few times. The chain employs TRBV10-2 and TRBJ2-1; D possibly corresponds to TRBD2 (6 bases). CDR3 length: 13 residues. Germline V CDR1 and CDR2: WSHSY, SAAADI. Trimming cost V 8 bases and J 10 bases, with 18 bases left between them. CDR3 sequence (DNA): TGCGCCAGCGGAGCCCCCGACCGGGGGGAGCAGTTCTTC. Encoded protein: CASGAPDRGEQFF.

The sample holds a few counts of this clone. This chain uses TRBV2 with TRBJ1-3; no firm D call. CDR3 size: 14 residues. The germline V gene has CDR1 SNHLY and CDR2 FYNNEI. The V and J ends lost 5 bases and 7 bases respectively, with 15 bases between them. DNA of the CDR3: TGTGCCAGCAGTTCCCGATGGGAAACCAACACCATATATTTT. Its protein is CASSSRWETNTIYF. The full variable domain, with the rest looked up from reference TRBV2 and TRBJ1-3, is EPEVTQTPSHQVTQMGQEVILRCVPISNHLYFYWYRQILGQKVEFLVSFYNNEISEKSEIFDDQFSVERPDGSNFTLKIRSTKLEDSAMYFCASSSRWETNTIYFGEGSWLTVV.

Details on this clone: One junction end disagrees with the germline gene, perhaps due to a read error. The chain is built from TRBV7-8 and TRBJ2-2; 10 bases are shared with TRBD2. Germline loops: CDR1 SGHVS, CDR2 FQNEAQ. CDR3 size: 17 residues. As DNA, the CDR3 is TGTGCCAGCAACTTAGCTCTAGCGGGAGCGAACACCGGGGAGCTGTTTTTT. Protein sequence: CASNLALAGANTGELFF.

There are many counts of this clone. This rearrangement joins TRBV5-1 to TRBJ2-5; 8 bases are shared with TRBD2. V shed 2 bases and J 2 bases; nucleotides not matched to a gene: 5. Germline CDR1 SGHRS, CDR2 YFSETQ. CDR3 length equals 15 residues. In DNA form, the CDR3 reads TGCGCCAGCAGCTTCACTAGCGGATATCAAGAGACCCAGTACTTC. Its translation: CASSFTSGYQETQYF.

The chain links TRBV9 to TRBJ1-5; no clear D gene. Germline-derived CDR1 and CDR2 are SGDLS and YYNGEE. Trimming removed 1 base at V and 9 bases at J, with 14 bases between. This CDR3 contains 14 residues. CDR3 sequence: CASSVRAVGSPQHF. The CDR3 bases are TGTGCCAGCAGCGTAAGGGCCGTGGGATCGCCCCAGCATTTT.

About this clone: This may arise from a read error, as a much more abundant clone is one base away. CDR3 in DNA: TGTGCCAGCAGCTTAGTGTCAGGGACCTACGAGCAGTACTTC. Translated, it gives CASSLVSGTYEQYF. This chain uses TRBV7-2 with TRBJ2-7, with D possibly being TRBD1 (5 bases). V lost 1 base and J 2 bases, leaving 9 bases between the germline ends. This CDR3 is 14 amino acids long. In germline, CDR1 is SGHTA, CDR2 FQGNSA. Based on the CDR3 plus reference TRBV7-2 and TRBJ2-7, the full variable domain is GAGVSQSPSNKVTEKGKDVELRCDPISGHTALYWYRQSLGQGLEFLIYFQGNSAPDKSGLPSDRFSAERTGGSVSTLTIQRTQQEDSAVYLCASSLVSGTYEQYFGPGTRLTVT.

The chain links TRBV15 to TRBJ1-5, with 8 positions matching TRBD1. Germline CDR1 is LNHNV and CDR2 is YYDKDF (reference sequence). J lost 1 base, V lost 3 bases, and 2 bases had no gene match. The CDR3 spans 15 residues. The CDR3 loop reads CATSSHRGSNQPQHF. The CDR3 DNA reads TGTGCCACCAGCAGCCACAGGGGGAGCAATCAGCCCCAGCATTTT.